These 19 T cell receptor beta chains were sequenced from one sample in a study of PD-L1 blockade in urothelial cancer (dated by TCRdb to 2015 to 2018). Interpreted using the paper, the time point label stands for: pretreatment peripheral blood. Libraries were made using the immunoSEQ multiplex PCR assay. What TCRdb holds here is the immuneACCESS table cut down to in-frame rearrangements. Part of the clones is not present; checked against another copy, under half of the missing clones reflect an unresolved V gene, and the others are unexplained. The sample has about 87,000 clones on record, 84% of them singletons. The leading ten clones occupy approximately 2.1% of the sample. The sequencing used PBMCs, collected around atezolizumab (anti-PD-L1) treatment. These receptors came from a man aged 60 to 69 with urothelial cancer.

V usage is TRBV4-1 and J usage is TRBJ2-5, with D maybe TRBD2 (5 bases). CDR1 MGHRA and CDR2 YSYEKL come from the germline V gene. V was trimmed by 1 base and J by 3 bases, leaving 12 bases between them. The CDR3 length is 15 residues. The CDR3 region is CASSQGAWREETQYF. The CDR3 region has the DNA TGCGCCAGCAGCCAAGGGGCCTGGCGGGAAGAGACCCAGTACTTC.

The CDR3 spells CASSIVDGPEKLFF. CDR3 bases: TGTGCCAGTAGTATAGTGGATGGGCCGGAAAAACTGTTTTTT. J is TRBJ1-4 and V is TRBV19; D gene uncertain. Trimming stripped 1 base from V and 8 bases from J, with 11 bases between. The germline gives CDR1 LNHDA, CDR2 SQIVND (reference sequence). The CDR3 has 14 amino acids.

This sequence joins TRBV6-5 and TRBJ2-5; 16 bases are shared with TRBD2. The CDR3 contains 14 residues. Losses at the gene ends were 7 bases for V and 5 bases for J; bases not matched to a gene: 1. The V gene's germline CDR1 is MNHEY and CDR2 SVGAGI. CDR3 nucleotide sequence: TGTGCCAGCAAGGGACTAGCGGGGGGGGAGACCCAGTACTTC. Residues: CASKGLAGGETQYF.

The chain joins TRBV5-1 to TRBJ2-1, with 14 bases lining up with TRBD2. V trimming: 0 bases; J trimming: 15 bases; junction bases outside the gene matches: 8. Germline V gene lookup returns CDR1 SGHRS and CDR2 YFSETQ. The CDR3 length is 15 residues. The CDR3 loop is CASSLGETSGGAGFF. DNA for the CDR3: TGCGCCAGCAGCTTGGGGGAGACTAGCGGGGGGGCCGGGTTCTTC. The full variable domain, rest sourced from reference TRBV5-1 and TRBJ2-1, is KAGVTQTPRYLIKTRGQQVTLSCSPISGHRSVSWYQQTPGQGLQFLFEYFSETQRNKGNFPGRFSGRQFSNSRSEMNVSTLELGDSALYLCASSLGETSGGAGFFGPGTRLTVL.

The V call is TRBV10-3, the J call TRBJ1-2, with unresolved D. V gave up 2 bases and J gave up 3 bases, with 7 bases separating them. The CDR3 has 13 amino acids. Germline V gene sequence: CDR1 ENHRY, CDR2 SYGVKD. The CDR3 reads CAISERQDYGYTF. The DNA for the CDR3 is TGTGCCATCAGTGAGCGGCAGGACTATGGCTACACCTTC.

The chain uses TRBV18 and TRBJ2-7; D is uncertain. There are 13 residues in the CDR3. Germline V gives CDR1 KGHSH, CDR2 LQKENI. The ends were cut back, 5 bases at V and 1 base at J, with 9 bases in the middle. CDR3 nucleotides: TGTGCCAGCTCATTATCGCTATCCTACGAGCAGTACTTC. Residues: CASSLSLSYEQYF.

The chain joins TRBV11-3 to TRBJ2-6; TRBD1 aligns across 7 bases. This CDR3 is built from 15 residues. Looked up from germline, CDR1 is SGHNT and CDR2 is YENEEA. Trimming removed 5 bases from V and 1 base from J; junction bases left unmatched: 2. The CDR3 here is CASSPQGSGANVLTF. CDR3 DNA sequence: TGTGCCAGCAGCCCACAGGGGTCTGGGGCCAACGTCCTGACTTTC.

This chain uses TRBV30 with TRBJ2-5; a possible D gene is TRBD2 (6 bases). The CDR3 is 13 amino acids. V was shortened by 1 base and J by 9 bases, with 15 bases between the two germline ends. CDR1 is GTSNPN, CDR2 SVGIG, per germline (reference sequence). The CDR3 bases are TGTGCCTGGAGTGAAGGTCAGGGAGGAGCCCAGTACTTC. This translates into CAWSEGQGGAQYF.

The rearrangement links TRBV19 to TRBJ1-4, with 8 bases aligning to TRBD1. Germline CDR1 reads LNHDA; CDR2 reads SQIVND (reference sequence). This CDR3 region has 17 residues. The V segment lost 2 bases and the J segment 2 bases; nucleotides outside the gene matches: 7. In DNA, the CDR3 is TGTGCCAGTAGTATAACGCAGGGGGCGCGGACTAATGAAAAACTGTTTTTT. As protein: CASSITQGARTNEKLFF.

This clone was picked up a small number of times. The gene calls are TRBV30 and TRBJ2-1; D unclear. Germline V CDR1 and CDR2: GTSNPN, SVGIG (reference sequence). V was trimmed by 0 bases and J by 2 bases, leaving 5 bases between them. This CDR3 has 13 residues. This chain's CDR3 is CAWSVLAYNEQFF. The CDR3 region has the DNA TGTGCCTGGAGTGTGCTAGCCTACAATGAGCAGTTCTTC. Using reference TRBV30 and TRBJ2-1 for the parts outside the CDR3, the full variable domain is SQTIHQWPATLVQPVGSPLSLECTVEGTSNPNLYWYRQAAGRGLQLLFYSVGIGQISSEVPQNLSASRPQDRQFILSSKKLLLSDSGFYLCAWSVLAYNEQFFGPGTRLTVL.

This rearrangement joins TRBV4-3 to TRBJ2-2; 11 bases line up with TRBD2. The CDR3 is 18 amino acids. Germline CDR1 reads LGHNA; CDR2 reads YSLEER. The ends lost 3 bases at V and 7 bases at J; junction bases unmatched: 13. The CDR3 bases are TGCGCCAGCAGCCAGAGTCTAGCGGGAGGCCCCTCACTCGGGGAGCTGTTTTTT. Its translation: CASSQSLAGGPSLGELFF.

The genes are TRBV5-4 and TRBJ2-5; a weak D match, TRBD2 (6 bases). The CDR3 loop spans 15 amino acids. Germline CDR1 and CDR2: SGHNT and YYREEE (reference sequence). Trimming pared 0 bases from V and 4 bases from J, leaving 13 bases between. CDR3 protein: CASSLAGRGAETQYF. CDR3 in DNA: TGTGCCAGCAGCTTGGCAGGGCGGGGTGCAGAGACCCAGTACTTC.

This rearrangement joins TRBV19 to TRBJ1-2; D gene unclear. CDR1 and CDR2 (germline): LNHDA, SQIVND (reference sequence). The CDR3 extends over 14 amino acids. V gave up 7 bases and J gave up 2 bases, with 14 bases separating them. The CDR3 DNA reads as TGTGCCAGTACCATGAGCCTACTAAACTATGGCTACACCTTC. As protein: CASTMSLLNYGYTF.

This clone was picked up one time. J is TRBJ1-6 and V is TRBV11-2, with 8 positions matching TRBD1. CDR1 and CDR2 (germline): SGHAT, FQNNGV. After removal of 4 bases from V and 6 bases from J, the junction contained 11 bases not matched to a gene. The CDR3 has 17 residues. The CDR3 DNA is TGTGCCAGCAGCTCCCTGCTGACAGGGGCAAGTAATTCACCCCTCCACTTT. Translated: CASSSLLTGASNSPLHF.

This clone was picked up one time. V usage is TRBV6-5 and J usage is TRBJ2-7, with D hard to call. The CDR3 contains 12 residues. Germline loops: CDR1 MNHEY, CDR2 SVGAGI. The ends were cut back, 6 bases at V and 2 bases at J, with 8 bases in the middle. The CDR3 sequence is CASSKTTYEQYF. The CDR3, as DNA: TGTGCCAGCAGCAAGACAACCTACGAGCAGTACTTC.

This clone has a single count. This chain uses TRBV18 with TRBJ1-4; D uncertain. Per germline, CDR1 KGHSH and CDR2 LQKENI. The V end lost 4 bases, the J end lost 0 bases, and 9 bases lay between the germline ends. The CDR3 sequence is 15 residues long. CDR3 residues: CASSLSFATNEKLFF. The CDR3 nucleotides are TGTGCCAGCTCACTTAGTTTTGCAACTAATGAAAAACTGTTTTTT.

CDR3: CASSGLGKGSYNEQFF. In nucleotides, the CDR3 is TGTGCCAGCAGTGGGCTAGGAAAAGGCTCCTACAATGAGCAGTTCTTC. The chain uses TRBV2 and TRBJ2-1; D remains ambiguous. From germline, CDR1 is SNHLY and CDR2 FYNNEI. The CDR3 runs to 16 residues. V shed 4 bases and J shed 0 bases, with 13 bases lying between them.

The rearrangement uses TRBV7-2 and TRBJ2-3, with TRBD1 matching 7 bases. Germline-derived CDR1 and CDR2 are SGHTA and FQGNSA. V shed 0 bases, J shed 5 bases, and the junction held 5 bases outside the gene matches. The CDR3 totals 15 residues. The CDR3 DNA reads as TGTGCCAGCAGCTTAGCCCAGGGGGTGGGAGATACGCAGTATTTT. Its translation is CASSLAQGVGDTQYF.

The V gene is TRBV10-3, the J gene TRBJ2-7, with 7 bases that match TRBD1. V was pared by 6 bases and J by 3 bases, with 8 bases of the junction left unmatched. The CDR3 is 14 amino acids. Germline V gene sequence: CDR1 ENHRY, CDR2 SYGVKD. CDR3 DNA: TGTGCCATCAGCCAACAGGGGCACAACTACGAGCAGTACTTC. Residues: CAISQQGHNYEQYF.